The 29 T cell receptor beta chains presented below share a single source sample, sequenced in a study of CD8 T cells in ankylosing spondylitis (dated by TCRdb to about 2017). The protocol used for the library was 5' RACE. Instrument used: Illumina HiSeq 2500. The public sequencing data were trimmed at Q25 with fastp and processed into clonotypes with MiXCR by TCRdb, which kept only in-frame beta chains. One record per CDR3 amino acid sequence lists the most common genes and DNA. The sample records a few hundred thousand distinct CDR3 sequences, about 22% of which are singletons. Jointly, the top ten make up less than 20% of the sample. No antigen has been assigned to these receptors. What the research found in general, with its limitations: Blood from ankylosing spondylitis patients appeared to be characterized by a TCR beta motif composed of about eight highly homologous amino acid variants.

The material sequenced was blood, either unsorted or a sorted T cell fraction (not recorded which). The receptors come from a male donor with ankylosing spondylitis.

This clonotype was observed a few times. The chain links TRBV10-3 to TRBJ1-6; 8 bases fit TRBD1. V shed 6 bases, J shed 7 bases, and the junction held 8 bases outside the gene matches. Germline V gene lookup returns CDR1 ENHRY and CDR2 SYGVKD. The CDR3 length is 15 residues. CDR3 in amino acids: CAIRSGQGGNSPLHF. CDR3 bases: TGTGCCATCAGATCCGGACAGGGAGGCAATTCACCCCTCCACTTT.

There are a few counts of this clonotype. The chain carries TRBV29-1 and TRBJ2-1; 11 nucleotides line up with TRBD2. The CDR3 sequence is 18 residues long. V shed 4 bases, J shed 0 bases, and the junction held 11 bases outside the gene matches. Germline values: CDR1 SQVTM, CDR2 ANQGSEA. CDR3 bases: TGCAGCGTTGGGGGACCGGGACTAGCGGAAAGCTCCTACAATGAGCAGTTCTTC. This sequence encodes CSVGGPGLAESSYNEQFF.

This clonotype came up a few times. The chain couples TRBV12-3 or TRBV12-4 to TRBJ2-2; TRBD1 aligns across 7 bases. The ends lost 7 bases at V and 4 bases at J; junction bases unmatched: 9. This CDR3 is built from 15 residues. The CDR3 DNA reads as TGTGCCAGCAAGCGACAGGGCTTTTCCACCGGGGAGCTGTTTTTT. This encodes CASKRQGFSTGELFF.

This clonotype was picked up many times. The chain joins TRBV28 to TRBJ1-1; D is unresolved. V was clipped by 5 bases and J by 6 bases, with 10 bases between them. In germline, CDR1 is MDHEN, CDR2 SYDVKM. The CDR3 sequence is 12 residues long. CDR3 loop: CASSTRRPEAFF. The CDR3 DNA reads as TGTGCCAGCAGTACAAGGAGGCCTGAAGCTTTCTTT.

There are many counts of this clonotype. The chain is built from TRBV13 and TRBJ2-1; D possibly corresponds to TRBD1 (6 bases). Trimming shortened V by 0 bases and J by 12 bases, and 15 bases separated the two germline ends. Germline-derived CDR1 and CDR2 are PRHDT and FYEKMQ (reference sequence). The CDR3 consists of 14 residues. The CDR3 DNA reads TGTGCCAGCAGCTTAGGCGCTCGGGGACACCCGCAGTTCTTC. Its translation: CASSLGARGHPQFF.

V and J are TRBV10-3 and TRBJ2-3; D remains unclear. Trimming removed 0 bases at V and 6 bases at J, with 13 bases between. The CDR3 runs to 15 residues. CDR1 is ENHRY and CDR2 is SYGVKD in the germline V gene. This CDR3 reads CAISESITPGDTQYF. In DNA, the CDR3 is TGTGCCATCAGTGAGTCTATAACCCCTGGTGATACGCAGTATTTT.

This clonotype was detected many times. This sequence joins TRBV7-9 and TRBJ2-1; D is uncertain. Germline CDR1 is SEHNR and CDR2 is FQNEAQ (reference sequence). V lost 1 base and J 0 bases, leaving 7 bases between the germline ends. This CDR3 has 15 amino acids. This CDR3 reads CASSLVRSSYNEQFF. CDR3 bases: TGTGCCAGCAGCTTAGTCCGGAGCTCCTACAATGAGCAGTTCTTC.

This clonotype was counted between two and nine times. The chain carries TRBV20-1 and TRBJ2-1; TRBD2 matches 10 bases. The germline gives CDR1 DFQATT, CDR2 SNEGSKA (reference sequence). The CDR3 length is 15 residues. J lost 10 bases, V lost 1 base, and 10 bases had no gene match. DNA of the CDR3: TGCAGTGCTAGAGTATCACTAGCGGGGCTTGGGGAGCAGTTCTTC. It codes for CSARVSLAGLGEQFF.

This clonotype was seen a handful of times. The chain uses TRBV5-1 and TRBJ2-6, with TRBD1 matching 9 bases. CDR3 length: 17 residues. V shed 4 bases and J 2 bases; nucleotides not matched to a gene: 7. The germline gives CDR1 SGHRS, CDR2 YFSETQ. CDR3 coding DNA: TGCGCCAGCAGCAACCGGGACAGGGTCGCTGGGGCCAACGTCCTGACTTTC. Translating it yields CASSNRDRVAGANVLTF.

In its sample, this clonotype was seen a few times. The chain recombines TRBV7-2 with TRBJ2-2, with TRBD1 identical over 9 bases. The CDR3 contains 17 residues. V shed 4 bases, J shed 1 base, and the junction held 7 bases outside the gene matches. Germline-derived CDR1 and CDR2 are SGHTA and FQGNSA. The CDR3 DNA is TGTGCCAGCAGCTCGAGACCGGGACAGGGGAACACCGGGGAGCTGTTTTTT. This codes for CASSSRPGQGNTGELFF.

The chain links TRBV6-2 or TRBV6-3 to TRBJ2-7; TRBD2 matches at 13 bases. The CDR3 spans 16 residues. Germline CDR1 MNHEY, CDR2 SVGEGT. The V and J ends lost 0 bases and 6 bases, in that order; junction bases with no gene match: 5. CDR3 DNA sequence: TGTGCCAGCAGTTACTCGAATGGACTAGCGGGAGCCGAGCAGTACTTC. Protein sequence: CASSYSNGLAGAEQYF.

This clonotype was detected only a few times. As DNA, the CDR3 is TGTGCCAGCAGTGCCGCCCACCGCGGGAGAGGGGATGAGCAGTTCTTC. Translating it yields CASSAAHRGRGDEQFF. The chain is built from TRBV27 and TRBJ2-1; 7 bases match TRBD2. The germline V gene has CDR1 MNHEY and CDR2 SMNVEV (reference sequence). The CDR3 has 16 residues. V shed 5 bases, J shed 8 bases, and the junction held 15 bases outside the gene matches.

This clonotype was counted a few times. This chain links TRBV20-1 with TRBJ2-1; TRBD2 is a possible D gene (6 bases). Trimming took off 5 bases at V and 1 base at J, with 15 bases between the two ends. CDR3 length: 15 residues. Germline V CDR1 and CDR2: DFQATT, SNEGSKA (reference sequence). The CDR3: CSAVSRDWSYNEQFF. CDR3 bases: TGCAGTGCTGTCTCTCGGGACTGGTCCTACAATGAGCAGTTCTTC.

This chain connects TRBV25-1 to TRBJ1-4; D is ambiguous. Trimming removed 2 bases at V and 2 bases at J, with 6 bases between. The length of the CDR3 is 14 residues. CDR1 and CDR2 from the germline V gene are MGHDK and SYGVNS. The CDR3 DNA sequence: TGTGCCAGCAGTGAAGGCAGTACTAATGAAAAACTGTTTTTT. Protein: CASSEGSTNEKLFF.

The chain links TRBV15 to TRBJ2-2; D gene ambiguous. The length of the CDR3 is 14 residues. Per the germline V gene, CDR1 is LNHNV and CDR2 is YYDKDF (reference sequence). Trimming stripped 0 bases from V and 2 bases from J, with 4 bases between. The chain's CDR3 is CATSREGNTGELFF. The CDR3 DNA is TGTGCCACCAGCAGAGAGGGTAACACCGGGGAGCTGTTTTTT.

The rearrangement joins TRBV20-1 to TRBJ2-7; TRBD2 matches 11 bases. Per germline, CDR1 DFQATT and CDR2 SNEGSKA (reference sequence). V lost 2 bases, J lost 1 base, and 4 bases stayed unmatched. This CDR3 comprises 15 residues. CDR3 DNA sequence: TGCAGTGCTAGACCCGGGACTAGCGGTTCCTACGAGCAGTACTTC. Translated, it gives CSARPGTSGSYEQYF.

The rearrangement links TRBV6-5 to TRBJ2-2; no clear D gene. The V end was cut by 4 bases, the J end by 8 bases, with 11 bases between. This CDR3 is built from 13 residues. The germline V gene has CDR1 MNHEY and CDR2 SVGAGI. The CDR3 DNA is TGTGCCAGCAGTTTTTTGCTGAGAGGGGAGCTGTTTTTT. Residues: CASSFLLRGELFF.

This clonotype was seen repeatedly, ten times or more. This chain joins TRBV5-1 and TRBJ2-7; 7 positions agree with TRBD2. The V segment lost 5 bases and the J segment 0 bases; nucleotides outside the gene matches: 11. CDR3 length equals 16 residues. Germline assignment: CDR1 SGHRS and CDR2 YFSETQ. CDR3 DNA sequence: TGCGCCAGCAGTTACGGACTAGAACCGAGCTCCTACGAGCAGTACTTC. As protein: CASSYGLEPSSYEQYF.

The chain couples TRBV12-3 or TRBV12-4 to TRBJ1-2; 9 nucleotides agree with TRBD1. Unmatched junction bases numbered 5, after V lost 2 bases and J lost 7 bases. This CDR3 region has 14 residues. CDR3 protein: CASSLRDREGGYTF. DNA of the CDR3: TGTGCCAGCAGTTTAAGGGACAGGGAGGGTGGCTACACCTTC.

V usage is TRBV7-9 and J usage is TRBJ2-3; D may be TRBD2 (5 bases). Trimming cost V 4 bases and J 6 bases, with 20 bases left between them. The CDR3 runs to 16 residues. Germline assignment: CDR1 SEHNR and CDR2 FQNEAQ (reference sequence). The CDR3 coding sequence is TGTGCCAGCAGCTCAGGAACTAGAGGGTATGCGGATACGCAGTATTTT. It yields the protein CASSSGTRGYADTQYF. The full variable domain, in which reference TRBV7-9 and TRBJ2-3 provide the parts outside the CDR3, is DTGVSQNPRHKITKRGQNVTFRCDPISEHNRLYWYRQTLGQGPEFLTYFQNEAQLEKSRLLSDRFSAERPKGSFSTLEIQRTEQGDSAMYLCASSSGTRGYADTQYFGPGTRLTVL.

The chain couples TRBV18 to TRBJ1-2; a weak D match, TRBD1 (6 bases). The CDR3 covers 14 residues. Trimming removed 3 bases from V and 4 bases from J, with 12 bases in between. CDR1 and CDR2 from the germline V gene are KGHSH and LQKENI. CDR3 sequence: CASSPPTGIYGYTF. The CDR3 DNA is TGTGCCAGCTCACCGCCGACAGGAATCTATGGCTACACCTTC.

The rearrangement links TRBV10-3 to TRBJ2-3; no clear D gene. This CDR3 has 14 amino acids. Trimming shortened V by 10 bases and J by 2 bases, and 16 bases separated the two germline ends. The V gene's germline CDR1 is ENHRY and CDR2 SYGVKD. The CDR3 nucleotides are TGTGCCACGGGCCGTGGGGATCCCACAGATACGCAGTATTTT. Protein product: CATGRGDPTDTQYF.

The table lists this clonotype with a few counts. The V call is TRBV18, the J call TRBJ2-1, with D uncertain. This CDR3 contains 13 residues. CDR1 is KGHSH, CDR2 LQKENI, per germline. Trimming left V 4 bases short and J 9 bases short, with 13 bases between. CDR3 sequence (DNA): TGTGCCAGCTCACGGGCACCCCTCGGTGAGCAGTTCTTC. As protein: CASSRAPLGEQFF.

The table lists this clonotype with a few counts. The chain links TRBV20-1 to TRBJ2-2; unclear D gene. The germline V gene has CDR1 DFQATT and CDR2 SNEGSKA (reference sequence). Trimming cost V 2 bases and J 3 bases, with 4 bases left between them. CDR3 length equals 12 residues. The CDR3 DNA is TGCAGTGCTAGACGGGACACCGGGGAGCTGTTTTTT. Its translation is CSARRDTGELFF.

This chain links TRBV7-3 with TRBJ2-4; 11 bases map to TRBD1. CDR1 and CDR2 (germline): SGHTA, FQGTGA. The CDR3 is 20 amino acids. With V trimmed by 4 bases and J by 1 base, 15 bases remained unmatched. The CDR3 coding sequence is TGTGCCAGCAGCTCAACCGGGACAGGGGGACGGGAGTGGGCCAAAAACATTCAGTACTTC. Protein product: CASSSTGTGGREWAKNIQYF.

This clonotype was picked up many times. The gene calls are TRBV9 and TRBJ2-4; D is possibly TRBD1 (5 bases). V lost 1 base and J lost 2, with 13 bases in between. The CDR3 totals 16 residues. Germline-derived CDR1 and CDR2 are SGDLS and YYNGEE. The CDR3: CASSVTTGSTKNIQYF. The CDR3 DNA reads TGTGCCAGCAGCGTAACAACAGGATCGACCAAAAACATTCAGTACTTC.

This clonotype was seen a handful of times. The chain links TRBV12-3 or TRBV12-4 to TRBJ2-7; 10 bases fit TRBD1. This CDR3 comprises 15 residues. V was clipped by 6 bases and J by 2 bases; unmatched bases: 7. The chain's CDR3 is CASSRSGTGAYEQYF. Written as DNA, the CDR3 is TGTGCCAGCAGCCGATCCGGGACAGGGGCCTACGAGCAGTACTTC.

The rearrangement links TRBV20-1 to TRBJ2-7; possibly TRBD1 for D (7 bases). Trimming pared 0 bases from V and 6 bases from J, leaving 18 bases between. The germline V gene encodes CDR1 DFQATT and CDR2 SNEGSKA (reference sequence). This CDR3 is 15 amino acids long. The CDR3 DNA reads TGCAGTGCTAGAGATGCGGGCAGGGGGGTTCGCGAGCAGTACTTC. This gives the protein CSARDAGRGVREQYF.

As DNA, the CDR3 is TGCAGTGCCAAGCGGGAGGGCAGCACCGGGGAGCTGTTTTTT. This codes for CSAKREGSTGELFF. The chain links TRBV20-1 to TRBJ2-2; 10 positions agree with TRBD2. Trimming took 6 bases from V and 4 from J; bases not matched to a gene: 5. The CDR3 sequence is 14 residues long. Germline V CDR1 and CDR2: DFQATT, SNEGSKA (reference sequence).